A selection of T cell receptor beta chains follows, all from one sample in a study of blood T cell repertoires in COVID-19. Measured with immunoSEQ multiplex PCR; TCRdb has only the in-frame clones, and not every one. The repertoire holds tens of thousands of clones, 60% to 85% seen once, with around 21% in the top ten. The sample comprised peripheral blood. These TCRs come from a man aged 30 to 45 with COVID-19, enrolled during active disease. Each CDR3 is given with its conserved first and last residue. A D gene is named only where the DNA matches it firmly. Rows may omit the clone size; those that give it use once, few, many or a size class.

- | TRBJ2-7 | - | TRBV2 | TGTGCCAGCAGTGATCATTGGCGGGGCTCCTACGAGCAGTACTTC | CASSDHWRGSYEQYF
- | TRBJ2-5 | TRBD1 | TRBV24-1 | TGTGCCACCAGTGATTCCCGGGACAGGGGACGGCGTGGAGAGACCCAGTACTTC | CATSDSRDRGRRGETQYF
once | TRBJ1-5 | - | TRBV6-5 | TGTGCCAGCAGCCTTTTCGGTAATCAGCCCCAGCATTTT | CASSLFGNQPQHF
- | TRBJ1-2 | - | TRBV7-9 | TGTGCCAGCAGCGCTTACGTGGGCACTTATGGCTACACCTTC | CASSAYVGTYGYTF
- | TRBJ1-2 | TRBD1 | TRBV30 | TGTGCCTGGAGTCCCCAGGGGGAAAATGGCTACACCTTC | CAWSPQGENGYTF
- | TRBJ1-1 | TRBD1 | TRBV2 | TGTGCCAGCAGAAGGGACAGTGACATGAACACTGAAGCTTTCTTT | CASRRDSDMNTEAFF
- | TRBJ1-2 | - | TRBV6-1 | TGTGCCAGCAGTGAGGGCCAGACTAACTATGGCTACACCTTC | CASSEGQTNYGYTF
- | TRBJ1-2 | - | TRBV6-5 | TGTGCCAGCATCCAGGACGACCAGGGCTATGGCTACACCTTC | CASIQDDQGYGYTF
once | TRBJ2-2 | - | TRBV11-2 | TGTGCCAGCAGCTCCTTGAGAGGGCCCACCGGGGAGCTGTTTTTT | CASSSLRGPTGELFF
- | TRBJ2-7 | - | TRBV28 | TGTGCCAGCAGTTCGCAGGGTCAACGAGGCGACTACGAGCAGTACTTC | CASSSQGQRGDYEQYF
- | TRBJ2-6 | - | TRBV7-3 | TGTGCCAGCAGCCCTGGGAGCATCTCTGGGGCCAACGTCCTGACTTTC | CASSPGSISGANVLTF
- | TRBJ1-5 | - | TRBV7-2 | TGTGCCAGCAGCTTAGCTCTCGGTCAGCCCCAGCATTTT | CASSLALGQPQHF
- | TRBJ2-3 | TRBD1 | TRBV12-5 | TGTGCTAGTGGTTCGGGACAGGGGGTAGGAACAGATACGCAGTATTTT | CASGSGQGVGTDTQYF
medium-sized | TRBJ2-2 | TRBD1 | TRBV15 | TGTGCCACCCTGGGACAGGGTAACACCGGGGAGCTGTTTTTT | CATLGQGNTGELFF
once | TRBJ2-7 | TRBD2 | TRBV18 | TGTGCCAGCTCAAGCGGGAGTGGGAACGAGCAGTACTTC | CASSSGSGNEQYF
- | TRBJ2-2 | TRBD1 | TRBV6-1 | TGTGCCAGCAGTGAGGACAGGATAAACACCGGGGAGCTGTTTTTT | CASSEDRINTGELFF
- | TRBJ2-3 | - | TRBV12-3/TRBV12-4 | TGTGCCAGCAGTTTTGCGAGCACAGATACGCAGTATTTT | CASSFASTDTQYF
- | TRBJ1-2 | - | TRBV5-5 | TGTGCCAGCAGCTCGGTATTGCGGGGCAACTATGGCTACACCTTC | CASSSVLRGNYGYTF
- | TRBJ2-2 | - | TRBV7-6 | TGTGCCAGCAGCTCTTCGGCCCAGGGTTCCGGGGAGCTGTTTTTT | CASSSSAQGSGELFF
once | TRBJ2-1 | TRBD2 | TRBV24-1 | TGTGCCACCAGTGGCGGGACTAGCGGGGGGGATCGGTATGAGCAGTTCTTC | CATSGGTSGGDRYEQFF
few | TRBJ1-2 | TRBD1 | TRBV4-2 | TGTGCCAGCAGCCAACAGACAGGGGTAGGGGTTGATGGCTACACCTTC | CASSQQTGVGVDGYTF
- | TRBJ2-5 | - | TRBV10-3 | TGTGCCATCAGTGGGACAGTCGGAGAGACCCAGTACTTC | CAISGTVGETQYF
- | TRBJ2-7 | TRBD2 | TRBV29-1 | TGCAGCGTTGAGTCCCGGGAGGCATCCTACGAGCAGTACTTC | CSVESREASYEQYF
- | TRBJ2-2 | TRBD1 | TRBV5-1 | TGCGCCAGCAGCAACTCTGAACAGGGGAGGAACACCGGGGAGCTGTTTTTT | CASSNSEQGRNTGELFF
- | TRBJ2-5 | TRBD2 | TRBV7-3 | TGTGCCAGCATCACCGACGCTAGCGGGAGTGGTCAAGAGACCCAGTACTTC | CASITDASGSGQETQYF
- | TRBJ2-1 | TRBD2 | TRBV30 | TGTGCCTGGAGTGTACGGGGGGATGGTGAGCAGTTCTTC | CAWSVRGDGEQFF
- | TRBJ2-1 | TRBD2 | TRBV29-1 | TGCAGCGTCGAACGACTAGCGGGATGGAATGAGCAGTTCTTC | CSVERLAGWNEQFF
- | TRBJ2-7 | - | TRBV3-1/TRBV3-2 | TGTGCCAGCAGCCAGGCGGTCCGCTCCCAGCAGTACTTC | CASSQAVRSQQYF
- | TRBJ1-1 | TRBD1 | TRBV19 | TGTGCCAGTAGTATGGCGACAGGGACTAACACTGAAGCTTTCTTT | CASSMATGTNTEAFF
- | TRBJ2-3 | TRBD2 | TRBV30 | TGTGCCTGGACGTATACTAGCGGGGGGATGGATACGCAGTATTTT | CAWTYTSGGMDTQYF
- | TRBJ1-1 | - | TRBV27 | TGTGCCAGCAGTTCGAGGTTCACTGAAGCTTTCTTT | CASSSRFTEAFF
- | TRBJ1-1 | - | TRBV28 | TGTGCCAGCAGATCTGACAGAGACGGTACTGAAGCTTTCTTT | CASRSDRDGTEAFF
once | TRBJ1-1 | - | TRBV30 | TGTGCCTGGAGTCGAGGGGGAACGTCTGAAGCTTTCTTT | CAWSRGGTSEAFF
- | TRBJ2-7 | - | TRBV12-3/TRBV12-4 | TGTGCCTCGAGAGGGAACTACGAGCAGTACTTC | CASRGNYEQYF
- | TRBJ1-5 | TRBD1 | TRBV5-5 | TGTGCCAGCAGCTTCAGGGGGAGAAATAGCAATCAGCCCCAGCATTTT | CASSFRGRNSNQPQHF
- | TRBJ2-1 | TRBD1 | TRBV9 | TGTGCCAGCAGCGTACGGCCGTTGGACAGGGGGGCGAAGGGTAATGAGCAGTTCTTC | CASSVRPLDRGAKGNEQFF
once | TRBJ1-1 | TRBD1 | TRBV5-1 | TGCGCCAGCAGCTTAGGGGGCGCGCATGGTTATGGTGAAGCTTTCTTT | CASSLGGAHGYGEAFF
- | TRBJ2-2 | TRBD1 | TRBV9 | TGTGCCAGCAGTCACTCCCCTCAGTACGGGACAGCGAACACCGGGGAGCTGTTTTTT | CASSHSPQYGTANTGELFF
- | TRBJ2-1 | - | TRBV6-5 | TGTGCCAGCAGTCCCTCCCCCTTTATCTACAATGAGCAGTTCTTC | CASSPSPFIYNEQFF
once | TRBJ1-1 | TRBD1 | TRBV19 | TGTGCCAGTAGTCGTGCCGGGACAGCGAACACTGAAGCTTTCTTT | CASSRAGTANTEAFF
- | TRBJ1-5 | - | TRBV27 | TGTGCCAGCCTCCCCTGGGACACGGAGCCCCAGCATTTT | CASLPWDTEPQHF
- | TRBJ1-6 | TRBD1 | TRBV4-1 | TGCGCCAGCAGCCATCCCACCGGGACAGGGACGATCCCCCTCCACTTT | CASSHPTGTGTIPLHF
once | TRBJ1-4 | - | TRBV21-1 | TGTGCCAGCAGCCGTCCTCTTCCGGGACAGGGGGGAGAAAAACTGTTTTTT | CASSRPLPGQGGEKLFF
few | TRBJ1-5 | TRBD1 | TRBV5-6 | TGTGCCAGCAGCTTGGGACAGGGAATGCAGCCCCAGCATTTT | CASSLGQGMQPQHF
- | TRBJ1-1 | TRBD1 | TRBV6-5 | TGTGCCAGCAGCGATCCGGGACAGGCGAACACTGAAGCTTTCTTT | CASSDPGQANTEAFF
- | TRBJ2-5 | TRBD1 | TRBV6-1 | TGTGCCAGCAGTGAAACAGACCGGGACAGGATGGACTTGGCTGGAGACCAGTACTTC | CASSETDRDRMDLAGDQYF
once | TRBJ2-6 | TRBD1 | TRBV11-3 | TGTGCCAGCAGCGGACAGGTCTCCGGGGCCAACGTCCTGACTTTC | CASSGQVSGANVLTF
- | TRBJ1-5 | - | TRBV7-9 | TGTGCCAGCAGCCGGACAGATAGCAATCAGCCCCAGCATTTT | CASSRTDSNQPQHF
- | TRBJ1-2 | - | TRBV6-1 | TGTGCCAGCAGTGAACCAGGCAATCTTCACTATGGCTACACCTTC | CASSEPGNLHYGYTF
- | TRBJ1-3 | TRBD1 | TRBV3-1/TRBV3-2 | TGTGCCAGCAGCCCCGGACAGGCCCTGATCATCTCTGGAAACACCATATATTTT | CASSPGQALIISGNTIYF
- | TRBJ2-3 | TRBD2 | TRBV30 | TGTGCCTACCAGCGGGAGGGAACCGATACGCAGTATTTT | CAYQREGTDTQYF
few | TRBJ2-2 | - | TRBV5-1 | TGCGCCAGCAGCTTGGCCTTTTTTTCAGGGGCCACCGGGGAGCTGTTTTTT | CASSLAFFSGATGELFF
- | TRBJ2-5 | TRBD2 | TRBV19 | TGTGCCAGTAGTATGACGGGAGGGGGAGAGACCCAGTACTTC | CASSMTGGGETQYF
- | TRBJ1-2 | - | TRBV7-2 | TGTGCCAGCAGCTTAGGGGGGGACTATGGCTACACCTTC | CASSLGGDYGYTF